The clone carrying this T cell receptor beta chain showed up just a few times. What it binds is not known. There were only Caucasian adults among the donors, and all lived in Nashville, Tennessee. The data belong to a study of shared clonotypes between healthy human individuals. Study information: Each donor had three CD4 naive, three CD4 memory, two CD8 naive and one CD8 memory plate.

Study outcomes and limitations: In the sorted subsets, rarefaction showed sequencing was incomplete despite large depth.

Trimming cost V 3 bases and J 4 bases; bases outside gene matches: 8. This CDR3 region has 15 residues. Germline CDR1 is SGDLS and CDR2 is YYNGEE. Produced via immunoSEQ multiplex PCR; TCRdb's table is partial and in-frame only. This table holds over a million clones, around 74% found once. The clonotype was recovered from a man aged 18 to 30 in good health. The material sequenced was memory CD4+ T cells sorted from blood. Described subset: CD45RA-negative fraction. The J gene is TRBJ1-2, the V gene TRBV9, with 8 bases lining up with TRBD1. The CDR3 DNA follows: TGTGCCAGCAGCGCCGGACAGGGAGGAGGCTATGGCTACACCTTC. Its translation is CASSAGQGGGYGYTF.